These 10 T cell receptor beta chains were sequenced from one sample in a study of T cell clonotyping in hematopoietic cell transplantation. Repertoires were generated with immunoSEQ multiplex PCR, while TCRdb's copy carries only in-frame clones and drops some. The sample shows 60,000 to 75,000 clones, about 93% of them seen only once. What was sequenced was peripheral blood mononuclear cells. All receptors come from a man aged 45 to 65 in good health. Some clones in this sample may be carry-over from other donors' samples.

The chain recombines TRBV6-6 with TRBJ2-2; 7 bases align to TRBD2. V shed 7 bases and J 2 bases; nucleotides not matched to a gene: 10. Germline V gene data show CDR1 as MNHNY and CDR2 as SVGAGI (reference sequence). The CDR3 consists of 16 residues. CDR3 protein: CASNPGGAGNTGELFF. CDR3 nucleotide sequence: TGTGCCAGCAACCCGGGGGGAGCTGGTAACACCGGGGAGCTGTTTTTT.

This sequence joins TRBV6-5 and TRBJ2-1; D ambiguous. V was cut by 6 bases and J by 9 bases, with 12 bases left in between. Germline V CDR1 and CDR2: MNHEY, SVGAGI. The CDR3 sequence is 12 residues long. The chain's CDR3 is CASSPPALEQFF. CDR3 nucleotides: TGTGCCAGCAGCCCCCCAGCGCTTGAGCAGTTCTTC.

V is TRBV30 and J is TRBJ1-3; the D gene is possibly TRBD1 (6 bases). The CDR3 totals 15 residues. V was cut by 4 bases and J by 1 base, with 14 bases left in between. The germline gives CDR1 GTSNPN, CDR2 SVGIG (reference sequence). The CDR3 sequence is CAWTGVFGSGNTIYF. CDR3 DNA: TGTGCCTGGACAGGGGTTTTTGGTTCTGGAAACACCATATATTTT.

This chain joins TRBV28 and TRBJ2-1; D is undetermined. Germline CDR1 MDHEN, CDR2 SYDVKM. The V gene lost 2 bases and the J gene lost 8 bases, with 10 bases spanning the gap. The CDR3 runs to 13 residues. CDR3 nucleotides: TGTGCCAGCAGTTTAAGTCTATCCCATGAGCAGTTCTTC. This translates into CASSLSLSHEQFF.

This chain uses TRBV21-1 with TRBJ2-7. TRBV21-1 is a pseudogene. The CDR3 consists of 13 residues. CDR3 residues: CASTGDRAYEQYF. Here the CDR3 DNA reads TGTGCCAGCACTGGGGACCGCGCCTACGAGCAGTACTTC.

CDR3 in amino acids: CASSQGGFSPLHF. In nucleotides, the CDR3 is TGTGCCAGCAGCCAAGGGGGGTTTTCACCCCTCCACTTT. The chain couples TRBV14 to TRBJ1-6, with a tentative D call TRBD1 (5 bases). This CDR3 has 13 residues. Germline V gene sequence: CDR1 SGHDN, CDR2 FVKESK. Trimming removed 1 base at V and 9 bases at J, with 7 bases between. Full variable domain (rest looked up from reference TRBV14 and TRBJ1-6): EAGVTQFPSHSVIEKGQTVTLRCDPISGHDNLYWYRRVMGKEIKFLLHFVKESKQDESGMPNNRFLAERTGGTYSTLKVQPAELEDSGVYFCASSQGGFSPLHFGNGTRLTVT.

The chain is built from TRBV6-1 and TRBJ1-4; unclear D gene. Trimming cost V 1 base and J 4 bases, with 10 bases left between them. The CDR3 is 15 residues long. Germline V gene lookup returns CDR1 MNHNS and CDR2 SASEGT. CDR3 bases: TGTGCCAGCAGTGAAGATAGAGGCAATAATGAAAAACTGTTTTTT. It is translated as CASSEDRGNNEKLFF.

This chain uses TRBV6-1 with TRBJ1-5; D not certain. Trimming cost V 7 bases and J 3 bases, with 13 bases left between them. The CDR3 contains 14 residues. Germline CDR1 is MNHNS and CDR2 is SASEGT. Written as DNA, the CDR3 is TGTGCCAGCACCAAGGAGGGCTACAATCAGCCCCAGCATTTT. Protein: CASTKEGYNQPQHF.

The V call is TRBV7-9, the J call TRBJ1-2; D gene ambiguous. The V and J ends lost 5 bases and 7 bases respectively, with 17 bases between them. The CDR3 consists of 14 residues. From germline, CDR1 is SEHNR and CDR2 FQNEAQ (reference sequence). The CDR3 loop is CASSLQRTLGGYTF. CDR3 nucleotides: TGTGCCAGCAGCCTACAGAGAACCTTGGGTGGCTACACCTTC.

The V and J genes are TRBV6-5 and TRBJ2-5, with 9 bases aligning to TRBD2. The CDR3 totals 16 residues. Germline lookup yields CDR1 MNHEY and CDR2 SVGAGI. The trim removed 0 bases at V and 7 bases at J, leaving 9 bases unmatched. The CDR3 nucleotides are TGTGCCAGCAGTTACTCTTCAGCGGGGGGCTCTCGGACCCAGTACTTC. This sequence encodes CASSYSSAGGSRTQYF.